One sample yielded the 24 T cell receptor beta chains listed below, sequenced in a study of T cell changes during pregnancy in multiple sclerosis. Measured with immunoSEQ multiplex PCR; TCRdb has only the in-frame clones, and not every one. The data show approximately 20,000 clones, 75% to 90% seen once. Specimen: CD8+ T cells from peripheral blood mononuclear cells, collected after pregnancy. Every receptor here comes from a female donor in good health, enrolled as a control in a pregnancy study.

The chain employs TRBV6-1 and TRBJ2-2, with D maybe TRBD1 (5 bases). V was trimmed by 7 bases and J by 1 base, leaving 7 bases between them. The CDR3 totals 13 residues. CDR1 is MNHNS and CDR2 is SASEGT in the germline V gene. Here the CDR3 DNA reads TGTGCCAGCACAGGGTTGAACACCGGGGAGCTGTTTTTT. This translates into CASTGLNTGELFF.

V is TRBV7-2 and J is TRBJ1-6; TRBD1 matches 9 bases. This CDR3 has 16 residues. V lost 4 bases, J lost 7 bases, and 8 bases stayed unmatched. Germline V gene sequence: CDR1 SGHTA, CDR2 FQGNSA. CDR3 amino acids: CASSSNSGTGNSPLHF. CDR3 bases: TGTGCCAGCAGCTCTAACTCCGGGACAGGGAATTCACCCCTCCACTTT.

V and J are TRBV19 and TRBJ2-1; D gene ambiguous. V was trimmed by 3 bases and J by 2 bases, leaving 11 bases between them. CDR3 length: 15 amino acids. Looked up from germline, CDR1 is LNHDA and CDR2 is SQIVND (reference sequence). In DNA, the CDR3 is TGTGCCAGTAGTATGGCAGTGTCCCCCTACAATGAGCAGTTCTTC. Protein: CASSMAVSPYNEQFF.

This clone was seen once. The rearrangement links TRBV29-1 to TRBJ2-7; TRBD1 aligns across 12 bases. This CDR3 comprises 15 residues. After removal of 6 bases from V and 3 bases from J, the junction contained 9 bases not matched to a gene. Germline values: CDR1 SQVTM, CDR2 ANQGSEA. This CDR3 reads CSVQGGTGGDYEQYF. Here the CDR3 DNA reads TGCAGCGTCCAAGGGGGGACAGGGGGCGACTACGAGCAGTACTTC.

The chain carries TRBV5-6 and TRBJ1-1, with D perhaps matching TRBD1 (5 bases). This CDR3 region has 13 residues. V lost 5 bases and J lost 2, with 10 bases in between. From germline, CDR1 is SGHDT and CDR2 YYEEEE. DNA of the CDR3: TGTGCCAGCAGTTGGGACTTAAACACTGAAGCTTTCTTT. It yields the protein CASSWDLNTEAFF.

The chain combines TRBV27 with TRBJ2-3, with D maybe TRBD1 (5 bases). The ends were cut back, 5 bases at V and 5 bases at J, with 8 bases in the middle. The germline CDR1 and CDR2 sequences are MNHEY and SMNVEV (reference sequence). This CDR3 is 12 amino acids long. In nucleotides, the CDR3 is TGTGCCAGCAGTCCCGACAGAGATACGCAGTATTTT. It is translated as CASSPDRDTQYF.

The V call is TRBV6-5, the J call TRBJ1-1; D not resolved. Germline V gives CDR1 MNHEY, CDR2 SVGAGI. The CDR3 sequence is 16 residues long. The V gene lost 2 bases and the J gene lost 2 bases, with 15 bases spanning the gap. CDR3 bases: TGTGCCAGCAGTTACGAAACAAGGACTCGCAACACTGAAGCTTTCTTT. Translated: CASSYETRTRNTEAFF.

This clone was seen only once. This chain uses TRBV9 with TRBJ2-3, with D tentatively TRBD1 (7 bases). The CDR3 is 16 residues long. Germline CDR1 and CDR2: SGDLS and YYNGEE. V lost 3 bases and J 5 bases, leaving 19 bases between the germline ends. Written as DNA, the CDR3 is TGTGCCAGCAGCGGTCAGGGGGGAGTGGGGGGAGATACGCAGTATTTT. Amino acid sequence: CASSGQGGVGGDTQYF.

The count of this clone is one. The chain links TRBV5-1 to TRBJ2-5; 10 bases agree with TRBD2. Germline V gene sequence: CDR1 SGHRS, CDR2 YFSETQ. V gave up 5 bases and J gave up 2 bases; unmatched junction bases: 12. The CDR3 totals 17 residues. The CDR3 spells CASSSSLNSGGQETQYF. CDR3 nucleotides: TGCGCCAGCAGTTCCTCTCTAAATAGCGGGGGGCAAGAGACCCAGTACTTC.

This clone showed up just once. The chain links TRBV19 to TRBJ2-1; D is possibly TRBD2 (5 bases). The V gene lost 4 bases and the J gene lost 3 bases, with 7 bases spanning the gap. This CDR3 contains 13 residues. Germline values: CDR1 LNHDA, CDR2 SQIVND (reference sequence). Here the CDR3 reads CASSNRDYNEQFF. The CDR3 region has the DNA TGTGCCAGTAGTAACCGGGACTACAATGAGCAGTTCTTC.

The gene calls are TRBV10-2 and TRBJ2-5; D might be TRBD2 (7 bases). From germline, CDR1 is WSHSY and CDR2 SAAADI. Trimming took off 1 base at V and 5 bases at J, with 17 bases between the two ends. CDR3 length: 16 amino acids. This CDR3 reads CASSELHGGPGETQYF. The CDR3, as DNA: TGCGCCAGCAGTGAGTTGCACGGGGGGCCCGGGGAGACCCAGTACTTC.

The rearrangement links TRBV4-1 to TRBJ2-3; D is unresolved. Trimming removed 1 base at V and 0 bases at J, with 11 bases between. Germline assignment: CDR1 MGHRA and CDR2 YSYEKL. This CDR3 comprises 16 residues. CDR3 bases: TGCGCCAGCAGCCAAGTTGGCGGTTCTAGCACAGATACGCAGTATTTT. Amino acid sequence: CASSQVGGSSTDTQYF.

V is TRBV7-2 and J is TRBJ2-1, with 7 bases matching TRBD2. CDR3 length equals 13 residues. Germline CDR1 reads SGHTA; CDR2 reads FQGNSA. Unmatched junction bases numbered 11, after V lost 5 bases and J lost 13 bases. The CDR3 loop reads CASSESTSLTQFF. CDR3 nucleotide sequence: TGTGCCAGCAGCGAATCGACTAGCTTGACACAGTTCTTC. Full variable domain (rest looked up from reference TRBV7-2 and TRBJ2-1): GAGVSQSPSNKVTEKGKDVELRCDPISGHTALYWYRQSLGQGLEFLIYFQGNSAPDKSGLPSDRFSAERTGGSVSTLTIQRTQQEDSAVYLCASSESTSLTQFFGPGTRLTVL.

This chain links TRBV7-6 with TRBJ2-2, with a possible D match to TRBD1 (6 bases). The germline gives CDR1 SGHVS, CDR2 FNYEAQ. V lost 5 bases, J lost 0 bases, and 13 bases lay in between. This CDR3 is built from 16 residues. The CDR3 region is CASSPTDSSNTGELFF. DNA for the CDR3: TGTGCCAGCAGCCCAACGGACAGCTCGAACACCGGGGAGCTGTTTTTT.

This rearrangement joins TRBV5-5 to TRBJ1-2; 12 nucleotides match TRBD1. CDR1 SGHKS and CDR2 YYEKEE come from the germline V gene (reference sequence). This CDR3 is built from 19 residues. The V segment lost 0 bases and the J segment 1 base; nucleotides outside the gene matches: 10. CDR3 bases: TGTGCCAGCAGCTTGGCCAATAGGGACAGGGGGCCAAGTAACTATGGCTACACCTTC. Translating gives CASSLANRDRGPSNYGYTF.

CDR3 coding DNA: TGTGCCAGTAGTCTACGACAGGATAGCAATCAGCCCCAGCATTTT. Translated: CASSLRQDSNQPQHF. The J gene is TRBJ1-5, the V gene TRBV19; D perhaps matches TRBD1 (6 bases). The CDR3 totals 15 residues. V lost 5 bases and J lost 0, with 11 bases in between. CDR1 and CDR2 (germline): LNHDA, SQIVND (reference sequence).

Judged by abundance, this clone is medium-sized. In DNA, the CDR3 is TGTGCCAGCAGTGAATTACCGACAGAGACCTACGAGCAGTACTTC. Its translation is CASSELPTETYEQYF. The V gene is TRBV6-1, the J gene TRBJ2-7; a weak D match, TRBD1 (5 bases). Germline V lookup: CDR1 MNHNS, CDR2 SASEGT. V was clipped by 2 bases and J by 2 bases, with 13 bases between them. This CDR3 has 15 residues.

The chain is built from TRBV30 and TRBJ1-6, with 7 bases identical to TRBD1. V shed 7 bases, J shed 11 bases, and the junction held 11 bases outside the gene matches. The CDR3 extends over 13 amino acids. Germline V gene sequence: CDR1 GTSNPN, CDR2 SVGIG (reference sequence). CDR3 sequence (DNA): TGTGCCTCCGAACAGGGGTATTTGACACCCCTCCACTTT. Protein product: CASEQGYLTPLHF.

V gene TRBV2 combines with J gene TRBJ1-1, with TRBD1 as a possible D gene (5 bases). The CDR3 is made up of 14 amino acids. CDR1 and CDR2 (germline): SNHLY, FYNNEI. V was cut by 6 bases and J by 1 base, with 12 bases left in between. CDR3 DNA sequence: TGTGCCAGCAGGGGGAGGGGTGGGAACACTGAAGCTTTCTTT. Protein product: CASRGRGGNTEAFF.

V gene TRBV11-2 combines with J gene TRBJ2-7; weak D call: TRBD1 (6 bases). V lost 1 base to trimming and J lost 0 bases, with 13 bases between them. The CDR3 is made up of 16 amino acids. Germline V gene lookup returns CDR1 SGHAT and CDR2 FQNNGV. CDR3 DNA sequence: TGTGCCAGCAGCTTAGGGGGGCAGACCTCCTCCTACGAGCAGTACTTC. Its translation: CASSLGGQTSSYEQYF.

The CDR3 spells CASSHPLRDRGRDGYTF. CDR3 DNA sequence: TGCGCCAGCAGCCACCCTTTAAGGGACAGGGGGCGCGATGGCTACACCTTC. The rearrangement links TRBV4-1 to TRBJ1-2, with 12 bases lining up with TRBD1. Germline CDR1 reads MGHRA; CDR2 reads YSYEKL. The CDR3 is 17 residues long. V lost 3 bases to trimming and J lost 6 bases; unmatched junction nucleotides: 11.

This clone has only a few counts. V gene TRBV4-3 combines with J gene TRBJ2-1; 9 bases line up with TRBD2. The germline gives CDR1 LGHNA, CDR2 YSLEER. Unmatched junction bases numbered 6, after V lost 3 bases and J lost 3 bases. The CDR3 contains 16 residues. The CDR3 sequence is CASSQRAGGDYNEQFF. CDR3 DNA sequence: TGCGCCAGCAGCCAGCGAGCGGGGGGCGACTACAATGAGCAGTTCTTC.

The chain employs TRBV2 and TRBJ1-1; 7 bases line up with TRBD1. This CDR3 has 17 residues. V lost 4 bases, J lost 4 bases, and 15 bases stayed unmatched. CDR1 SNHLY and CDR2 FYNNEI come from the germline V gene. Here the CDR3 DNA reads TGTGCCAGCAGTGGAGAAAAGAGAAACAGGGGTCTCACTGAAGCTTTCTTT. This codes for CASSGEKRNRGLTEAFF.

This chain uses TRBV5-6 with TRBJ1-1, with TRBD1 matching over 7 bases. V shed 3 bases and J 6 bases; nucleotides not matched to a gene: 14. Looked up from germline, CDR1 is SGHDT and CDR2 is YYEEEE. The CDR3 consists of 16 residues. The CDR3 DNA follows: TGTGCCAGCAGCTCTATAACAGGGGTAAGGGGGGCTGAAGCTTTCTTT. It specifies CASSSITGVRGAEAFF.